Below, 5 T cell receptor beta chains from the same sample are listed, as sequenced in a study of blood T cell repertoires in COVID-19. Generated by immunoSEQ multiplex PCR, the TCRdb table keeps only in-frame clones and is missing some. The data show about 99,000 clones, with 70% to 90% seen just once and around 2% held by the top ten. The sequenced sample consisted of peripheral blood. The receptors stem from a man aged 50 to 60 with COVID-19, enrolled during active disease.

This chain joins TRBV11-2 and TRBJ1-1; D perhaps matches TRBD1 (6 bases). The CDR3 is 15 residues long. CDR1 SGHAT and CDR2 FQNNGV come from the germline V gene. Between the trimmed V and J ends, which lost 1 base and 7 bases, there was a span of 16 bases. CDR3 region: CASSLARGATVEAFF. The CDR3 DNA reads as TGTGCCAGCAGCTTAGCTCGGGGGGCTACGGTTGAAGCTTTCTTT.

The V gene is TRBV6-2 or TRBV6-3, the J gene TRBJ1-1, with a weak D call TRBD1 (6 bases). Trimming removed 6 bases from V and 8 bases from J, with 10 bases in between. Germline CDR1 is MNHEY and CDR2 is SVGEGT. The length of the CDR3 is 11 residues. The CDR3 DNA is TGTGCCAGCAGCCGGACAGCCGAAGCTTTCTTT. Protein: CASSRTAEAFF.

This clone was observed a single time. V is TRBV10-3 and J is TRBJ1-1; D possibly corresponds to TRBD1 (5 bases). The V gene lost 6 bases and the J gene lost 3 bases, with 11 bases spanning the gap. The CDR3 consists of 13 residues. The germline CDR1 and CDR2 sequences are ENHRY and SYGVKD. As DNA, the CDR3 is TGTGCCATCAGCGACGACAGAGACACTGAAGCTTTCTTT. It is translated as CAISDDRDTEAFF.

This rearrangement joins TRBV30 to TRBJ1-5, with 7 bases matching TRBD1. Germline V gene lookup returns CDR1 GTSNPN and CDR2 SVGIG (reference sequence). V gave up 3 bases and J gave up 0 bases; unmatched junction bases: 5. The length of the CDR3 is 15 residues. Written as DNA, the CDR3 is TGTGCCTGGAGAGGGGGCTCATCTAGCAATCAGCCCCAGCATTTT. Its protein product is CAWRGGSSSNQPQHF. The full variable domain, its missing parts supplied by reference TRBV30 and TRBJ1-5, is SQTIHQWPATLVQPVGSPLSLECTVEGTSNPNLYWYRQAAGRGLQLLFYSVGIGQISSEVPQNLSASRPQDRQFILSSKKLLLSDSGFYLCAWRGGSSSNQPQHFGDGTRLSIL.

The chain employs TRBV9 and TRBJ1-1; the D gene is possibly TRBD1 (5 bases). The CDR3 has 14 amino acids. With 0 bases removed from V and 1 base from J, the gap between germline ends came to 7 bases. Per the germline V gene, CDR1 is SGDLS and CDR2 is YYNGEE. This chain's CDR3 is CASSVGQKNTEAFF. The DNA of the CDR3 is TGTGCCAGCAGCGTAGGACAGAAGAACACTGAAGCTTTCTTT.